This is a list of T cell receptor beta chains from one sample in a study of vaccination and CD4 T cells after COVID-19. Their target antigens are unknown. TCRdb reprocessed the PCR reads via MiXCR and lists one record per CDR3 protein. Of about 12,000 distinct CDR3 sequences in the sample, roughly 74% were seen once. The material sequenced was CD4+ T cells from blood, cultured in vitro. These TCRs come from a human donor who had recovered from COVID-19. Each CDR3 is given with its conserved first and last residue. The order of the fields is clone size, V gene, D gene, CDR3 length, J gene, CDR3 DNA, CDR3 protein. D genes are given only for firm matches. Expanded clones get a size class; other rows say once, few or many, or leave the size out.

abundance: NA
v_gene: TRBV7-6
d_gene: TRBD1
len: 15
j_gene: TRBJ2-1
CDR3nt: TGTGCCAGCAGCTTATTGCAGGGGGAGTACAATGAGCAGTTCTTC
CDR3aa: CASSLLQGEYNEQFF

abundance: NA
v_gene: TRBV15
d_gene: NA
len: 13
j_gene: TRBJ2-3
CDR3nt: TGTGCCACCAGCAGAGGGGGGACGCCTCGCTATTATTTT
CDR3aa: CATSRGGTPRYYF

abundance: NA
v_gene: TRBV12-3/TRBV12-4
d_gene: TRBD1
len: 15
j_gene: TRBJ1-6
CDR3nt: TGTGCCAGCAGTCCCCGGGACAGGGTTAATTCACCCCTCCACTTT
CDR3aa: CASSPRDRVNSPLHF

abundance: NA
v_gene: TRBV7-2
d_gene: TRBD1
len: 14
j_gene: TRBJ1-6
CDR3nt: TGTGCCAGCAGCTTATACAGGGGGCGGTCACCCCTCCACTTT
CDR3aa: CASSLYRGRSPLHF

abundance: NA
v_gene: TRBV6-1
d_gene: TRBD1
len: 13
j_gene: TRBJ2-5
CDR3nt: TGTGCCAGCAGGCGACAGGGGGCAGAGACCCAGTACTTC
CDR3aa: CASRRQGAETQYF

abundance: NA
v_gene: TRBV6-1
d_gene: NA
len: 14
j_gene: TRBJ1-4
CDR3nt: TGTGCCAGCACTTTATCGGGGCCAGACGAAAAACTGTTTTTT
CDR3aa: CASTLSGPDEKLFF

abundance: NA
v_gene: TRBV24-1
d_gene: NA
len: 13
j_gene: TRBJ2-1
CDR3nt: TGTGCCACTCGAGTAAGTGTCGGCGATGAGCAGTTCTTC
CDR3aa: CATRVSVGDEQFF

abundance: few
v_gene: TRBV20-1
d_gene: NA
len: 13
j_gene: TRBJ1-5
CDR3nt: TGCAGTGCTCCCAGGGGTAGCAATCAGCCCCAGCATTTT
CDR3aa: CSAPRGSNQPQHF

abundance: few
v_gene: TRBV28
d_gene: NA
len: 15
j_gene: TRBJ2-7
CDR3nt: TGTGCCAGCATCTCCCTTGGAGGGAACTACTACGAGCAGTACTTC
CDR3aa: CASISLGGNYYEQYF

abundance: NA
v_gene: TRBV20-1
d_gene: NA
len: 13
j_gene: TRBJ2-5
CDR3nt: TGCAGTGCTAGAGATTCCAGCCAAGAGACCCAGTACTTC
CDR3aa: CSARDSSQETQYF

abundance: NA
v_gene: TRBV5-1
d_gene: TRBD1
len: 13
j_gene: TRBJ1-1
CDR3nt: TGCGCCAGCAGCTTGGAGCGTGACAGGGACGGTTTCTTT
CDR3aa: CASSLERDRDGFF

abundance: NA
v_gene: TRBV20-1
d_gene: NA
len: 15
j_gene: TRBJ1-2
CDR3nt: TGCAGCCAGGGATACTTGGTTATCAGAGGTTATGGCTACACCTTC
CDR3aa: CSQGYLVIRGYGYTF

abundance: NA
v_gene: TRBV6-2/TRBV6-3
d_gene: NA
len: 16
j_gene: TRBJ2-7
CDR3nt: TGTGCCAGCAGGCCCGGACACGGGCGGTCAACCTACGAGCAGTACTTC
CDR3aa: CASRPGHGRSTYEQYF

abundance: NA
v_gene: TRBV9
d_gene: TRBD1
len: 14
j_gene: TRBJ1-5
CDR3nt: TGTGCCAGCAGCGGACAGGGCCTCAATCAGCCCCAGCATTTT
CDR3aa: CASSGQGLNQPQHF

abundance: NA
v_gene: TRBV19
d_gene: NA
len: 13
j_gene: TRBJ2-5
CDR3nt: TGTGCCAGTAGTCCGCAGACAGGAGAGACCCAGTACTTC
CDR3aa: CASSPQTGETQYF

abundance: NA
v_gene: TRBV7-9
d_gene: NA
len: 15
j_gene: TRBJ1-2
CDR3nt: TGTGCCAGCAGCTTAGGGGCAGGTGGATATTATGGCTACACCTTC
CDR3aa: CASSLGAGGYYGYTF

abundance: once
v_gene: TRBV21-1
d_gene: NA
len: 17
j_gene: TRBJ2-1
CDR3nt: TGTGCCAGCTATGAGACTAGCGGGAGTGTCGAGAGGAATGAGCAGTTCTTC
CDR3aa: CASYETSGSVERNEQFF

abundance: NA
v_gene: TRBV11-1
d_gene: NA
len: 14
j_gene: TRBJ2-1
CDR3nt: TGTGCCAGCAGCCCGAGGTGGGGGTACAATGAGCAGTTCTTC
CDR3aa: CASSPRWGYNEQFF

abundance: NA
v_gene: TRBV20-1
d_gene: NA
len: 11
j_gene: TRBJ1-1
CDR3nt: TGCAGTGCTAGAGTCAGGGCTGAAGCTTTCTTT
CDR3aa: CSARVRAEAFF

abundance: NA
v_gene: TRBV25-1
d_gene: TRBD1
len: 15
j_gene: TRBJ2-5
CDR3nt: TGTGCCAGCAGTACCCGGGACAGACTTGAAGAGACCCAGTACTTC
CDR3aa: CASSTRDRLEETQYF

abundance: NA
v_gene: TRBV6-1
d_gene: NA
len: 14
j_gene: TRBJ2-5
CDR3nt: TGTGCCAGCAGCCGGACTACAGGGAGGGAGACCCAGTACTTC
CDR3aa: CASSRTTGRETQYF

abundance: once
v_gene: TRBV11-2
d_gene: TRBD2
len: 15
j_gene: TRBJ2-7
CDR3nt: TGTGCCAGCAGCTGGTCGCCTAGCGGGAGCTACGAGCAGTACTTC
CDR3aa: CASSWSPSGSYEQYF

abundance: NA
v_gene: TRBV6-1
d_gene: NA
len: 14
j_gene: TRBJ1-5
CDR3nt: TGTGCCAGCAGTGATAGGGCTAGCGGGCAGCCCCAGCATTTT
CDR3aa: CASSDRASGQPQHF

abundance: NA
v_gene: TRBV29-1
d_gene: NA
len: 12
j_gene: TRBJ1-1
CDR3nt: TGCAGCGTTTTGGGGTCCCACACTGAAGCTTTCTTT
CDR3aa: CSVLGSHTEAFF

abundance: NA
v_gene: TRBV7-2
d_gene: NA
len: 13
j_gene: TRBJ2-2
CDR3nt: TGTGCCAGCAGCACTCGGGTCCCCGGGGAGCTGTTTTTT
CDR3aa: CASSTRVPGELFF

abundance: NA
v_gene: TRBV6-2/TRBV6-3
d_gene: NA
len: 14
j_gene: TRBJ1-1
CDR3nt: TGTGCCAGCAGGAGGGGGGTGAGGGACACTGAAGCTTTCTTT
CDR3aa: CASRRGVRDTEAFF

abundance: NA
v_gene: TRBV4-1
d_gene: NA
len: 18
j_gene: TRBJ1-5
CDR3nt: TGCGCCAGCAGCCAATTTGCGACAGGTTTAGCGAGCAATCAGCCCCAGCATTTT
CDR3aa: CASSQFATGLASNQPQHF

abundance: NA
v_gene: TRBV28
d_gene: TRBD1
len: 13
j_gene: TRBJ2-7
CDR3nt: TGTGCCAGCGATCCAGGGGGATCCTACGAGCAGTACTTC
CDR3aa: CASDPGGSYEQYF

abundance: once
v_gene: TRBV7-2
d_gene: NA
len: 11
j_gene: TRBJ2-5
CDR3nt: TGTGCCAGCAGCGCCCAAGAGACCCAGTACTTC
CDR3aa: CASSAQETQYF

abundance: NA
v_gene: TRBV6-1
d_gene: NA
len: 14
j_gene: TRBJ1-2
CDR3nt: TGTGCCAGCACCTCCTGGAGGGGAAACTATGGCTACACCTTC
CDR3aa: CASTSWRGNYGYTF

abundance: few
v_gene: TRBV20-1
d_gene: NA
len: 13
j_gene: TRBJ2-1
CDR3nt: TGCAGTGCTAGCGACCATTTAGACAATGAGCAGTTCTTC
CDR3aa: CSASDHLDNEQFF

abundance: NA
v_gene: TRBV6-1
d_gene: NA
len: 12
j_gene: TRBJ1-2
CDR3nt: TGTGCCACCTCACAGGTCAACCTTGGCTACACCTTC
CDR3aa: CATSQVNLGYTF

abundance: NA
v_gene: TRBV20-1
d_gene: TRBD1
len: 13
j_gene: TRBJ1-2
CDR3nt: TGCAGTGCTAGGGGACAGGGGGCCGATGGCTACACCTTC
CDR3aa: CSARGQGADGYTF

abundance: few
v_gene: TRBV6-4
d_gene: NA
len: 15
j_gene: TRBJ2-2
CDR3nt: TGTGCCAGCAGTGACTCCTCGGTGGGGGCCGGGGAGCTGTTTTTT
CDR3aa: CASSDSSVGAGELFF

abundance: few
v_gene: TRBV18
d_gene: NA
len: 13
j_gene: TRBJ1-2
CDR3nt: TGTGCCAGCTCACCAGGGCAGAACTATGGCTACACCTTC
CDR3aa: CASSPGQNYGYTF

abundance: NA
v_gene: TRBV24-1
d_gene: TRBD2
len: 15
j_gene: TRBJ2-7
CDR3nt: TGTGCCACCAGTGATAATGGGACGTCGGGGGGCGAGCAGTACTTC
CDR3aa: CATSDNGTSGGEQYF